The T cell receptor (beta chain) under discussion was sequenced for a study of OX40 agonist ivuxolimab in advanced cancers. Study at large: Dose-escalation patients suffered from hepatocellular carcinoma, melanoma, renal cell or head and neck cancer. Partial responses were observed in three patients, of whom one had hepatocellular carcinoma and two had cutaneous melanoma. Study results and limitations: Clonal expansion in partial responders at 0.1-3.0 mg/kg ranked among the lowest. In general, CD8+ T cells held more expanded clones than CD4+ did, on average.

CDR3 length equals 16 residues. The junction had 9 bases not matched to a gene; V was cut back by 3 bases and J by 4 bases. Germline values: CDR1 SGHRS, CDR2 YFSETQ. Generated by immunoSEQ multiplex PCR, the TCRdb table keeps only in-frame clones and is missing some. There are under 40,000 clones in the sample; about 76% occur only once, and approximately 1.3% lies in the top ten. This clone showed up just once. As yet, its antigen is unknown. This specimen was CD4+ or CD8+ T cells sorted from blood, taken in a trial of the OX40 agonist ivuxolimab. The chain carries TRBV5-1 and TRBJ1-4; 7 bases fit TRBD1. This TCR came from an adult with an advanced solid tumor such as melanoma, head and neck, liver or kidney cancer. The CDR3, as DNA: TGCGCCAGCAGCTCAAAACAGGGGACGGGTAATGAAAAACTGTTTTTT. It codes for CASSSKQGTGNEKLFF.